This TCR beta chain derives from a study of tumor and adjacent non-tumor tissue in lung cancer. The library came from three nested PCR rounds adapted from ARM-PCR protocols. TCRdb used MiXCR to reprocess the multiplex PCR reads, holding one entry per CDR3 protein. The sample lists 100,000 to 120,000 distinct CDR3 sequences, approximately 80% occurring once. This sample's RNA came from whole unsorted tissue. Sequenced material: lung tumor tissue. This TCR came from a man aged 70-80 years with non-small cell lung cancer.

The CDR3 DNA reads as TGTGCCAGAAGTTACAGGGATATGGAGCAAGAGACCCAGTACTTC. Translation: CARSYRDMEQETQYF. The chain uses TRBV6-1 and TRBJ2-5, with D possibly matching TRBD1 (6 bases). Germline V lookup: CDR1 MNHNS, CDR2 SASEGT. Trimming cost V 9 bases and J 2 bases, with 19 bases left between them. The length of the CDR3 is 15 residues.